This paragraph reports one TCR beta chain. This clonotype was observed a few times. The clone's antigen remains unknown. Base qualities are not provided; no much larger clone lies one nucleotide away. The data originate from a study of blood T cells in healthy people across ages (dated by TCRdb to between 2014 and 2017). As for the study more broadly: In model experiments, template switching captured roughly one uniquely barcoded TCR beta cDNA molecule for every two T cells. To track age-related changes in TCR beta repertoire diversity, the study relied on deep sequencing normalized with unique cDNA molecular identifiers. Donors were grouped into four age groups: young (average roughly 17 years), middle-aged (around 39), aged (62) and long-lived (approximately 82). To avoid experimental bias, donors of different ages were randomly spread across the sequencing lanes. Two additional independent replicas of 1 million unique cDNA reads from the same blood draw were analyzed for two donors (one aged 18 to 29 and one aged 80 or older).

To prepare the library, 5' RACE was applied. Sequencing instrument: Illumina HiSeq 2500. A second PCR of 7 to 11 cycles was run with a J-beta primer mix and a sample-barcoded 5' primer. A template-switch 5' adaptor carrying 12 random nucleotides introduced a unique molecular identifier onto each TCR beta cDNA molecule. Each sample yielded at least 3 million CDR3-containing paired-end reads. First-strand cDNA was synthesized from all RNA with the Mint cDNA synthesis kit, primed by a TRBC-specific oligonucleotide. After uracil-DNA glycosylase treatment, a first 18-cycle PCR used universal primers M1SS and BC2_uni_R on all cDNA. From the authors' description of their analysis: Normalization of each sample was performed by random selection of 1 million high-quality reads, each carrying a distinct molecular identifier. Instead of being binned into consensus sequences, reads that shared molecular identifiers were thrown out. MiTCR, set to a Q25 quality threshold and the strictest error-elimination algorithm, was used for CDR3 identification, clonotype clustering and error correction. Lower-bound total TCR beta diversity was estimated with a nonparametric unseen species model using Euler transformation. The public reads were run again by TCRdb, first through fastp at Q25 and then through MiXCR, and only productive beta chains were kept. Rows matching on CDR3 protein sequence are summarized as one entry with the most common DNA and genes. The authors' filters were not applied to this entry. The sample table contains hundreds of thousands of distinct CDR3 sequences; only one count was recorded for more than 20% of them. The ten largest make up 3% to 4.5% of the sample.

The donors were some 36 Caucasian individuals from Russia, aged roughly 6 to 100 years, who were systemically healthy. Each donor gave about 9.8 milliliters of peripheral blood, drawn into EDTA-treated Vacutainer tubes. Ficoll-Paque density-gradient centrifugation was used to isolate PBMCs, with at least 6 million per sample. Total RNA was extracted from PBMCs with Trizol reagent, with at least 6 micrograms obtained per sample. For every donor, an aliquot of PBMCs went through flow cytometry to measure the percentages of naive CD45RAhigh/CD27high T cells. On the study overall, not on this receptor specifically: Because donor CMV infection status was unknown, age-related changes in expanded clonotypes were potentially confounded. Bulk unsorted PBMC profiling prevented conclusive comparison of naive and antigen-experienced compartments. As age increased, observed TCR beta diversity per million T cells dropped in a roughly linear way, and a significant reduction was already evident by age around 41. Estimates of total diversity based on one million sequenced T cells were considered lower bounds and underestimates. There was a strong correlation between observed TCR beta diversity and the percentage of naive T cells measured by flow cytometry. Compared with the aged group, more naive CD4+ T cells, fewer expanded clones and increased TCR diversity were shown by the long-lived group, suggesting age selection.

The sample taken for sequencing was blood. The clonotype comes from a man between 65 and 85 years old in good health.

The CDR3 is CASSYSQGGSGQYF. The bases are TGTGCCAGCAGTTACTCGCAGGGTGGCTCCGGGCAGTACTTC. The rearranged chain carries TRBV6-6 and TRBJ2-7, with a tentative D gene TRBD1 over 5 matching bases. The germline V gene (reference sequence) provides CDR1 MNHNY and CDR2 SVGAGI. V is pared back by 0 bases and J by 9 bases, with 15 bases lying between the germline termini. From the cysteine through the phenylalanine, the CDR3 covers 14 amino acids. This entry keeps only the CDR3 DNA: 42 bases, framed from base 1.